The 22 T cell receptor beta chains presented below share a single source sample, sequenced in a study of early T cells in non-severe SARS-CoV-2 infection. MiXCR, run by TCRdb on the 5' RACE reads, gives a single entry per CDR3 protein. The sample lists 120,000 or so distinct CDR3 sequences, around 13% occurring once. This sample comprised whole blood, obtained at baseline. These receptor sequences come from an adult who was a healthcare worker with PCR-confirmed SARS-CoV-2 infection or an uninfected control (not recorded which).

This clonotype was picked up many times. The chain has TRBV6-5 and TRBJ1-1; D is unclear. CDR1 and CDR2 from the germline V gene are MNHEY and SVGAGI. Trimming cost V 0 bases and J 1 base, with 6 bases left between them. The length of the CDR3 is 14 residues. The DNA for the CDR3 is TGTGCCAGCAGTTACTCCACAGCGAACACTGAAGCTTTCTTT. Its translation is CASSYSTANTEAFF.

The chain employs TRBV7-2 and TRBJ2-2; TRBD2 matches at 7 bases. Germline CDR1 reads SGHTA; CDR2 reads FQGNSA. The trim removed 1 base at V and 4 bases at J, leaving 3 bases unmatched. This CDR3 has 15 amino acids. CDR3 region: CASSLGGGGTGELFF. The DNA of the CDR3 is TGTGCCAGCAGCTTAGGCGGGGGAGGCACCGGGGAGCTGTTTTTT.

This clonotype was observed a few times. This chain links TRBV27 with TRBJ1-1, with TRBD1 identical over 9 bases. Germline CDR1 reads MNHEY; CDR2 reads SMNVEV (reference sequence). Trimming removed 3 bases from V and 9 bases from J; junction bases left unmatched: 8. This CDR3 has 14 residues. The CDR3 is CASSFWDRAGKAFF. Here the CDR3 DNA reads TGTGCCAGCAGTTTTTGGGACAGGGCGGGAAAAGCTTTCTTT.

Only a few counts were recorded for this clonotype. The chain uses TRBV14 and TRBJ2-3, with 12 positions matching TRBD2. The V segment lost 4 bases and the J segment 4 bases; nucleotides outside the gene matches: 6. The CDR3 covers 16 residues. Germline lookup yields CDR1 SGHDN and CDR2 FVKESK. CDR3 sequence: CASSRLAGDGPDTQYF. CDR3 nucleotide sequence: TGTGCCAGCAGCCGACTAGCGGGAGATGGTCCAGATACGCAGTATTTT.

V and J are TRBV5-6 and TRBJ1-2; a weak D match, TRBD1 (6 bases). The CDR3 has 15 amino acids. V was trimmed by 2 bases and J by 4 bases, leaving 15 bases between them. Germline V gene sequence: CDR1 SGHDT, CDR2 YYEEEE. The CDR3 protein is CASSFLRQESYGYTF. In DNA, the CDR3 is TGTGCCAGCAGCTTCCTCCGACAGGAAAGCTATGGCTACACCTTC.

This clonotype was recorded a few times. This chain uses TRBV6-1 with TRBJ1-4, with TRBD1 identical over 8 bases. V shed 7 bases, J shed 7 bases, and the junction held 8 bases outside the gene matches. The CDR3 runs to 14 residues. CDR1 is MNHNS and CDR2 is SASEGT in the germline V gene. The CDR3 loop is CASNRRTGSEKLFF. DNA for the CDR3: TGTGCCAGCAACCGCCGGACAGGGAGTGAAAAACTGTTTTTT.

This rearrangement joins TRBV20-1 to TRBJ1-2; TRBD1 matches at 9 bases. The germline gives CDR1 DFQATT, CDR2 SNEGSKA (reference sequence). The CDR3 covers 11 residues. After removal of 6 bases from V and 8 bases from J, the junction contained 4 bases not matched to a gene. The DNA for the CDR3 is TGCAGTGCCCGGGACAGGGAAGGCTACACCTTC. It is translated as CSARDREGYTF.

CDR3 in amino acids: CASQRTGGPLNSPLHF. CDR3 sequence (DNA): TGTGCCAGCCAGAGGACAGGGGGCCCCTTGAATTCACCCCTCCACTTT. The chain employs TRBV28 and TRBJ1-6, with 11 bases lining up with TRBD1. The trim removed 8 bases at V and 7 bases at J, leaving 10 bases unmatched. This CDR3 has 16 residues. Germline assignment: CDR1 MDHEN and CDR2 SYDVKM.

The DNA for the CDR3 is TGTGCCAGCAGCTTAGATCTAGCCTTTTATGGCTACACCTTC. Translating gives CASSLDLAFYGYTF. The chain carries TRBV11-2 and TRBJ1-2; unclear D gene. V shed 0 bases and J shed 5 bases, with 10 bases lying between them. The CDR3 has 14 amino acids. Per germline, CDR1 SGHAT and CDR2 FQNNGV.

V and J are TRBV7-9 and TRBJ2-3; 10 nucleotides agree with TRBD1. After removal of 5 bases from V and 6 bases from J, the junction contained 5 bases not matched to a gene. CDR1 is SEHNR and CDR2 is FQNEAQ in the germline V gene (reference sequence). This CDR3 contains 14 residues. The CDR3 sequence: CASSRGTGADTQYF. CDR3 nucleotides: TGTGCCAGCAGCCGCGGGACAGGGGCTGATACGCAGTATTTT.

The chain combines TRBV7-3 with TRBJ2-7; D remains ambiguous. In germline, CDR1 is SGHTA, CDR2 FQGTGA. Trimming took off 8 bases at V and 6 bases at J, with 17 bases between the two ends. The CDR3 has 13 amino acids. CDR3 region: CASARNGPSEQYF. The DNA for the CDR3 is TGTGCCAGCGCAAGGAACGGACCCAGCGAGCAGTACTTC. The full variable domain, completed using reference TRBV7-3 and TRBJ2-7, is GAGVSQTPSNKVTEKGKYVELRCDPISGHTALYWYRQSLGQGPEFLIYFQGTGAADDSGLPNDRFFAVRPEGSVSTLKIQRTERGDSAVYLCASARNGPSEQYFGPGTRLTVT.

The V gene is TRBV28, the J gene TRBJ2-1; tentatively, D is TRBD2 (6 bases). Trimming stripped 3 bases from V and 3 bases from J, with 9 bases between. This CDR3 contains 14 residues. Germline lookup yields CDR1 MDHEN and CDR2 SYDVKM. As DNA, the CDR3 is TGTGCCAGCAGTTTGTTGCGGGACTACAATGAGCAGTTCTTC. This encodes CASSLLRDYNEQFF.

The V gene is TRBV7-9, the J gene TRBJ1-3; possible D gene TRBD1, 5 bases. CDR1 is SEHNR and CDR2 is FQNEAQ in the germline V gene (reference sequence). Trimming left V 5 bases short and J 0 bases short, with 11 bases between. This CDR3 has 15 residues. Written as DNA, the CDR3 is TGTGCCAGCAGCCAAAAAGGGGTCTCTGGAAACACCATATATTTT. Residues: CASSQKGVSGNTIYF. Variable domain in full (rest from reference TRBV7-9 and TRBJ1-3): DTGVSQNPRHKITKRGQNVTFRCDPISEHNRLYWYRQTLGQGPEFLTYFQNEAQLEKSRLLSDRFSAERPKGSFSTLEIQRTEQGDSAMYLCASSQKGVSGNTIYFGEGSWLTVV.

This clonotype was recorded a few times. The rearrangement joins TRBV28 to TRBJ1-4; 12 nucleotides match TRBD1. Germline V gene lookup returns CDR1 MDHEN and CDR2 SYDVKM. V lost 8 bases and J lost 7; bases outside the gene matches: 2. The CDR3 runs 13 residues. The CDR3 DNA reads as TGTGCCAGCGGGGACAGGGGGCCTGAAAAACTGTTTTTT. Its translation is CASGDRGPEKLFF.

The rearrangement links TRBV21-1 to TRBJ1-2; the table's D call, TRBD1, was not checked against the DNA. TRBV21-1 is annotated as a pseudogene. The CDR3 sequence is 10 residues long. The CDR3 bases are TGTGCCAGCAACGCCCTTGACAGAACCTTC. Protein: CASNALDRTF.

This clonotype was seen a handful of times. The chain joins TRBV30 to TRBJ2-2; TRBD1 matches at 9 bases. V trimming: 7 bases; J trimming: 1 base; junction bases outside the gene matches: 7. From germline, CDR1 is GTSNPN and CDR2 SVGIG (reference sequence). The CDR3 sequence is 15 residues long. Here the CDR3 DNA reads TGTGCCTTACGAGGGACAGGGCTGAACACCGGGGAGCTGTTTTTT. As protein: CALRGTGLNTGELFF.

CDR3: CASSLELVSTDTQYF. The CDR3 DNA sequence: TGTGCCAGCAGTCTGGAGCTAGTCAGCACAGATACGCAGTATTTT. The chain combines TRBV28 with TRBJ2-3; D is unresolved. The ends were cut back, 5 bases at V and 0 bases at J, with 12 bases in the middle. The CDR3 contains 15 residues. CDR1 MDHEN and CDR2 SYDVKM come from the germline V gene.

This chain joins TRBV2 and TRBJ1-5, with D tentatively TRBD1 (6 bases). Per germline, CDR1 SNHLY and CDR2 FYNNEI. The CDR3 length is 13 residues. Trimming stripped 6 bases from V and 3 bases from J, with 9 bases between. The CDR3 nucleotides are TGTGCCAGCAGCCGGGACACCAATCAGCCCCAGCATTTT. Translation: CASSRDTNQPQHF.

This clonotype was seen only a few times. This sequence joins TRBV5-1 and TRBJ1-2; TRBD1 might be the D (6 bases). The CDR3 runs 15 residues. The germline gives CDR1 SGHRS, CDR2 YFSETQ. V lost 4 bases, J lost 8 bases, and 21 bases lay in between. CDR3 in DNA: TGCGCCAGCAGCCCGTTAGGGGGGCAGGCGGAAGGCTACACCTTC. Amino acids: CASSPLGGQAEGYTF.

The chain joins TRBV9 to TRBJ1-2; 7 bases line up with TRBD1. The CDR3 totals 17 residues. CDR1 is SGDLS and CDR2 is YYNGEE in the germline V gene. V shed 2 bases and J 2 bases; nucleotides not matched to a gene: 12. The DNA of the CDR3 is TGTGCCAGCAGCGTGTACCATAACAGGGGCCTAAACTATGGCTACACCTTC. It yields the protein CASSVYHNRGLNYGYTF.

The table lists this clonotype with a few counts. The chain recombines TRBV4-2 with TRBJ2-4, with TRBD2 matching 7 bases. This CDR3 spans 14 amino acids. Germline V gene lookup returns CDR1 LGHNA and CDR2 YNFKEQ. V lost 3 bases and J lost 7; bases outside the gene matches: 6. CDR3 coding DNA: TGTGCCAGCAGCCATGGAGGACTAGAGAACATTCAGTACTTC. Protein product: CASSHGGLENIQYF.

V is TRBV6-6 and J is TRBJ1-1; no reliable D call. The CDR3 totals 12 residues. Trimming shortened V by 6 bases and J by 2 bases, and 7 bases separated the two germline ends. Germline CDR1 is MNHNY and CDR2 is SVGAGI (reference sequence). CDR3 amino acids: CASRASNTEAFF. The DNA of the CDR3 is TGTGCCAGCAGAGCCTCCAACACTGAAGCTTTCTTT.